The 26 T cell receptor beta chains in this list originate from one sample, sequenced in a study of blood T cell repertoires in COVID-19. The protocol was immunoSEQ multiplex PCR, while the TCRdb copy is restricted to in-frame clones and leaves out a portion. This sample carries about 170,000 clones, approximately 83% of them seen once, and the ten largest clones take approximately 2.4%. Source material: peripheral blood. The receptors stem from a human donor with acute or convalescent COVID-19. The donor label of this sample is uncertain.

This chain links TRBV6-5 with TRBJ2-5; D gene unclear. Trimming took off 2 bases at V and 1 base at J, with 11 bases between the two ends. Germline V lookup: CDR1 MNHEY, CDR2 SVGAGI. The CDR3 runs to 15 residues. CDR3 DNA sequence: TGTGCCAGCAGTTACCCCCCTAGAATCCAAGAGACCCAGTACTTC. It specifies CASSYPPRIQETQYF.

The rearrangement joins TRBV19 to TRBJ2-3, with TRBD1 matching 7 bases. The length of the CDR3 is 15 residues. Per the germline V gene, CDR1 is LNHDA and CDR2 is SQIVND (reference sequence). Trimming at V came to 6 bases and at J to 1 base, leaving 7 bases not matched to a gene. The chain's CDR3 is CASSPRDSRTDTQYF. CDR3 nucleotides: TGTGCCAGTAGCCCCCGGGACAGCCGCACAGATACGCAGTATTTT.

CDR3 sequence: CASMLRAEELFF. Written as DNA, the CDR3 is TGTGCCAGCATGCTGAGGGCAGAGGAACTGTTTTTT. The rearrangement joins TRBV6-5 to TRBJ1-4; D remains unclear. Trimming stripped 7 bases from V and 12 bases from J, with 15 bases between. This CDR3 is 12 amino acids long. Germline CDR1 reads MNHEY; CDR2 reads SVGAGI.

This clone has only one observation. J is TRBJ1-5 and V is TRBV28; 8 bases are shared with TRBD1. Germline-derived CDR1 and CDR2 are MDHEN and SYDVKM. V lost 6 bases and J lost 2; bases outside the gene matches: 3. The CDR3 totals 14 residues. CDR3 protein: CASRLTGGNQPQHF. For the CDR3, the DNA is TGTGCCAGCAGGTTGACAGGGGGCAATCAGCCCCAGCATTTT.

In its sample, this clone was seen once. This chain links TRBV27 with TRBJ1-6, with 8 bases lining up with TRBD1. V shed 6 bases and J 9 bases; nucleotides not matched to a gene: 4. CDR3 size: 13 residues. Germline CDR1 is MNHEY and CDR2 is SMNVEV (reference sequence). The CDR3 region is CASRGDRGSPLHF. CDR3 in DNA: TGTGCCAGCAGAGGAGACAGGGGTTCACCCCTCCACTTT.

The chain couples TRBV19 to TRBJ2-2; a possible D gene is TRBD2 (5 bases). In germline, CDR1 is LNHDA, CDR2 SQIVND (reference sequence). Trimming pared 5 bases from V and 6 bases from J, leaving 10 bases between. This CDR3 has 13 amino acids. The DNA of the CDR3 is TGTGCCAGTAGTCGGGAAGGGCCCGGGGAGCTGTTTTTT. This gives the protein CASSREGPGELFF.

The V gene is TRBV2, the J gene TRBJ2-3; TRBD2 aligns across 8 bases. The CDR3 is made up of 14 amino acids. With V trimmed by 8 bases and J by 6 bases, 10 bases remained unmatched. Per the germline V gene, CDR1 is SNHLY and CDR2 is FYNNEI. The CDR3 nucleotides are TGTGCCAGCTACCGGGGGGGCCAATTGGATACGCAGTATTTT. Amino acids: CASYRGGQLDTQYF.

The chain is built from TRBV19 and TRBJ2-3; possible D gene TRBD2, 6 bases. Trimming stripped 8 bases from V and 5 bases from J, with 8 bases between. Looked up from germline, CDR1 is LNHDA and CDR2 is SQIVND (reference sequence). This CDR3 has 11 amino acids. CDR3: CASRRGDTQYF. The DNA of the CDR3 is TGTGCCAGTCGGCGGGGAGATACGCAGTATTTT.

The V gene is TRBV2, the J gene TRBJ1-5; D remains unclear. Trimming took off 7 bases at V and 0 bases at J, with 7 bases between the two ends. Germline CDR1 and CDR2: SNHLY and FYNNEI. The CDR3 runs to 13 residues. The CDR3 reads CASKRGSNQPQHF. DNA for the CDR3: TGTGCCAGCAAACGGGGTAGCAATCAGCCCCAGCATTTT.

This chain connects TRBV7-3 to TRBJ2-3; tentative D call: TRBD2 (7 bases). The CDR3 is 15 residues long. The V gene lost 1 base and the J gene lost 1 base, with 9 bases spanning the gap. Germline V gene lookup returns CDR1 SGHTA and CDR2 FQGTGA. The CDR3 DNA sequence: TGTGCCAGCAGCTTAAGCGGGGGCCGCACAGATACGCAGTATTTT. Translation: CASSLSGGRTDTQYF. Based on the CDR3 plus reference TRBV7-3 and TRBJ2-3, the full variable domain is GAGVSQTPSNKVTEKGKYVELRCDPISGHTALYWYRQSLGQGPEFLIYFQGTGAADDSGLPNDRFFAVRPEGSVSTLKIQRTERGDSAVYLCASSLSGGRTDTQYFGPGTRLTVL.

This rearrangement joins TRBV5-1 to TRBJ1-1; D unresolved. Germline V gene data show CDR1 as SGHRS and CDR2 as YFSETQ. CDR3 length equals 14 residues. Trimming removed 4 bases from V and 1 base from J, with 11 bases in between. The CDR3 DNA reads as TGCGCCAGCAGCCACCCTAACGGGAACACTGAAGCTTTCTTT. It yields the protein CASSHPNGNTEAFF.

J is TRBJ2-1 and V is TRBV18; 7 nucleotides agree with TRBD2. V trimming: 4 bases; J trimming: 5 bases; junction bases outside the gene matches: 5. This CDR3 contains 14 residues. Germline lookup yields CDR1 KGHSH and CDR2 LQKENI. The CDR3 reads CASSRGSRNNEQFF. The CDR3 coding sequence is TGTGCCAGCTCACGCGGGAGTCGTAACAATGAGCAGTTCTTC.

The chain recombines TRBV28 with TRBJ2-7; 8 bases are shared with TRBD1. With 6 bases clipped from V and 2 bases from J, the junction kept 6 bases outside the gene matches. Germline V CDR1 and CDR2: MDHEN, SYDVKM. The CDR3 runs 14 residues. The CDR3: CASSLTGVPYEQYF. The CDR3 DNA follows: TGTGCCAGCAGCCTGACAGGGGTTCCCTACGAGCAGTACTTC. Variable domain in full (rest from reference TRBV28 and TRBJ2-7): DVKVTQSSRYLVKRTGEKVFLECVQDMDHENMFWYRQDPGLGLRLIYFSYDVKMKEKGDIPEGYSVSREKKERFSLILESASTNQTSMYLCASSLTGVPYEQYFGPGTRLTVT.

This clone occurred a few times. The chain employs TRBV9 and TRBJ1-2, with 7 bases matching TRBD1. Trimming removed 4 bases from V and 7 bases from J; junction bases left unmatched: 4. This CDR3 has 12 amino acids. The V gene's germline CDR1 is SGDLS and CDR2 YYNGEE. CDR3 in DNA: TGTGCCAGCAGCCCCCAGGGGGTTGGCTACACCTTC. Protein sequence: CASSPQGVGYTF. Looking up the rest from reference TRBV9 and TRBJ1-2 gives the full variable domain: DSGVTQTPKHLITATGQRVTLRCSPRSGDLSVYWYQQSLDQGLQFLIQYYNGEERAKGNILERFSAQQFPDLHSELNLSSLELGDSALYFCASSPQGVGYTFGSGTRLTVV.

This clone was observed a handful of times. This chain uses TRBV5-1 with TRBJ1-2, with D perhaps matching TRBD1 (6 bases). This CDR3 comprises 15 residues. The germline V and J ends were trimmed by 2 bases and 0 bases, with 11 bases remaining between them. Germline V gene data show CDR1 as SGHRS and CDR2 as YFSETQ. The CDR3 region has the DNA TGCGCCAGCAGCTTATTACAGGGACCTAACTATGGCTACACCTTC. It translates to CASSLLQGPNYGYTF.

V usage is TRBV3-1 (or the pseudogene TRBV3-2) and J usage is TRBJ1-6; 8 nucleotides match TRBD1. The V gene's germline CDR1 is LGHDT and CDR2 YNNKEL (reference sequence). V was pared by 1 base and J by 10 bases, with 6 bases of the junction left unmatched. The CDR3 spans 15 residues. CDR3 protein: CASSQVRSGGSPLHF. The DNA of the CDR3 is TGTGCCAGCAGCCAAGTGAGATCAGGGGGCTCACCCCTCCACTTT.

Points on this clone: The same CDR3 is also encoded by other DNA sequences in this sample. The J gene is TRBJ1-4, the V gene TRBV9, with D possibly TRBD1 on 5 matching bases. The CDR3 length is 14 residues. Germline V gene lookup returns CDR1 SGDLS and CDR2 YYNGEE. V was clipped by 3 bases and J by 0 bases, with 6 bases between them. The CDR3 nucleotides read TGTGCCAGCAGCGCGACAGCAACTAATGAAAAACTGTTTTTT. Protein sequence: CASSATATNEKLFF. Supplemented by reference TRBV9 and TRBJ1-4, the full variable domain reads DSGVTQTPKHLITATGQRVTLRCSPRSGDLSVYWYQQSLDQGLQFLIQYYNGEERAKGNILERFSAQQFPDLHSELNLSSLELGDSALYFCASSATATNEKLFFGSGTQLSVL.

The V gene is TRBV9, the J gene TRBJ2-3, with D perhaps TRBD2 (5 bases). The CDR3 consists of 15 residues. Between the trimmed V and J ends, which lost 3 bases and 0 bases, there was a span of 11 bases. CDR1 SGDLS and CDR2 YYNGEE come from the germline V gene. The CDR3, as DNA: TGTGCCAGCAGCGCCCGCGGCGGGAGCACAGATACGCAGTATTTT. The encoded protein is CASSARGGSTDTQYF. Together with reference TRBV9 and TRBJ2-3, the CDR3 gives the full variable domain: DSGVTQTPKHLITATGQRVTLRCSPRSGDLSVYWYQQSLDQGLQFLIQYYNGEERAKGNILERFSAQQFPDLHSELNLSSLELGDSALYFCASSARGGSTDTQYFGPGTRLTVL.

This clone was picked up one time. The genes are TRBV19 and TRBJ1-2, with TRBD1 matching over 8 bases. The CDR3 loop spans 13 amino acids. Germline V CDR1 and CDR2: LNHDA, SQIVND (reference sequence). The V and J ends lost 5 bases and 4 bases, in that order; junction bases with no gene match: 3. In DNA form, the CDR3 reads TGTGCCAGTAGTCCCGGACAGGGCTATGGCTACACCTTC. Residues: CASSPGQGYGYTF.

This clone was seen a handful of times. The chain has TRBV19 and TRBJ2-2; D is perhaps TRBD1 (6 bases). In germline, CDR1 is LNHDA, CDR2 SQIVND (reference sequence). The CDR3 spans 13 residues. Trimming removed 6 bases from V and 8 bases from J, with 13 bases in between. The CDR3 loop is CASRKQGSGELFF. Written as DNA, the CDR3 is TGTGCCAGTAGGAAACAGGGTTCGGGGGAGCTGTTTTTT.

V and J are TRBV12-3 or TRBV12-4 and TRBJ2-3; D call uncertain. V gave up 7 bases and J gave up 3 bases, with 5 bases separating them. This CDR3 is 11 amino acids long. CDR3 sequence reads: CASKLTDTQYF. CDR3 sequence (DNA): TGTGCCAGCAAATTAACAGATACGCAGTATTTT.

This rearrangement joins TRBV6-5 to TRBJ2-7, with D possibly TRBD2 on 5 matching bases. Trimming took 5 bases from V and 0 from J, leaving 8 bases between them. This CDR3 region has 13 residues. CDR1 is MNHEY, CDR2 SVGAGI, per germline. The CDR3 nucleotides are TGTGCCAGCAGTCCCACTAGCTCCTACGAGCAGTACTTC. Its protein is CASSPTSSYEQYF.

The CDR3 sequence: CASSRQGPGTQYF. The CDR3 DNA reads TGTGCCAGCAGCCGACAGGGCCCCGGGACCCAGTACTTC. The V and J genes are TRBV7-9 and TRBJ2-5; 7 nucleotides agree with TRBD1. Germline V gene sequence: CDR1 SEHNR, CDR2 FQNEAQ (reference sequence). J gave up 7 bases and V 5 bases, and 7 bases lay outside the gene matches. The CDR3 has 13 residues. Full variable domain (missing parts from reference TRBV7-9 and TRBJ2-5): DTGVSQNPRHKITKRGQNVTFRCDPISEHNRLYWYRQTLGQGPEFLTYFQNEAQLEKSRLLSDRFSAERPKGSFSTLEIQRTEQGDSAMYLCASSRQGPGTQYFGPGTRLLVL.

V is TRBV29-1 and J is TRBJ1-4; 8 bases align to TRBD1. J was trimmed by 8 bases and V by 7 bases; bases with no gene match: 15. CDR1 and CDR2 (germline): SQVTM, ANQGSEA. The CDR3 totals 15 residues. The CDR3 coding sequence is TGCAGCGCAAAAGGCAGGGGGCGGGAAAGGGAAAAACTGTTTTTT. Amino acids: CSAKGRGREREKLFF. The whole variable domain, remainder taken from reference TRBV29-1 and TRBJ1-4, is SAVISQKPSRDICQRGTSLTIQCQVDSQVTMMFWYRQQPGQSLTLIATANQGSEATYESGFVIDKFPISRPNLTFSTLTVSNMSPEDSSIYLCSAKGRGREREKLFFGSGTQLSVL.

The chain joins TRBV3-1 (or the pseudogene TRBV3-2) to TRBJ2-7, with a tentative D call TRBD2 (5 bases). This CDR3 has 13 amino acids. V was shortened by 2 bases and J by 6 bases, with 11 bases between the two germline ends. Germline CDR1 and CDR2: LGHDT and YNNKEL (reference sequence). The CDR3 spells CASSQIFGVEQYF. CDR3 sequence (DNA): TGTGCCAGCAGCCAAATTTTCGGGGTCGAGCAGTACTTC.

V usage is TRBV2 and J usage is TRBJ2-1; 9 nucleotides align to TRBD2. V lost 0 bases, J lost 13 bases, and 10 bases stayed unmatched. Germline V lookup: CDR1 SNHLY, CDR2 FYNNEI. CDR3 size: 15 residues. The CDR3 nucleotides are TGTGCCAGCAGTGAAGCGGCGGGAGGGGCCGCCTCTCAGTTCTTC. Encoded protein: CASSEAAGGAASQFF.